This TCR beta chain was sequenced during a study of beta chain features in type 1 diabetes. CD45RO/CCR7/CD25/CD127/CD95/CD27 staining was used to isolate CD4+ naive, central memory, regulatory and stem cell-like memory cells by sorting. TCRB transcripts that were expressed got sequenced, as all of the isolated RNA had been reverse transcribed. The repertoire was sequenced with immunoSEQ multiplex PCR; TCRdb's copy has only in-frame clones and lacks some. The table has hundreds of thousands of clones, about an eighth seen once. V was trimmed by 6 bases and J by 6 bases, leaving 7 bases between them. The germline V gene has CDR1 LNHDA and CDR2 SQIVND (reference sequence). There are 11 residues in the CDR3.

This TCR derives from a woman under 30 in good health. This sequence joins TRBV19 and TRBJ2-3; D uncertain. The sample taken for sequencing was naive CD4+ T cells from blood. CDR3 residues: CASSRWDTQYF. The CDR3 nucleotides read TGTGCCAGTAGCCGTTGGGATACGCAGTATTTT.